This T cell receptor (beta chain) was sequenced during a study of blood T cells in healthy people across ages. The sample holds a few counts of this clonotype. A sample-barcoded 5' primer and a J-beta primer mix were used in a second PCR of roughly 6 to 11 cycles. MiXCR, applied by TCRdb to the 5' RACE reads, yields one record per CDR3 protein. This table has about 1,400,000 distinct CDR3 sequences, roughly 60% appearing once. The length of the CDR3 is 15 residues. V was cut by 0 bases and J by 9 bases, with 15 bases left in between. Germline loops: CDR1 SGHVS, CDR2 FQNEAQ. Donors each provided roughly 11 milliliters of peripheral blood. Each sample gave at least 6.5 million isolated PBMCs.

The chain combines TRBV7-8 with TRBJ2-1; D ambiguous. The clonotype was recovered from a man aged 18 to 30 in good health. Sequences were obtained from blood. Written as DNA, the CDR3 is TGTGCCAGCAGCTTAGCGACCGCCATCCTAGGTGAGCAGTTCTTC. Its translation is CASSLATAILGEQFF.